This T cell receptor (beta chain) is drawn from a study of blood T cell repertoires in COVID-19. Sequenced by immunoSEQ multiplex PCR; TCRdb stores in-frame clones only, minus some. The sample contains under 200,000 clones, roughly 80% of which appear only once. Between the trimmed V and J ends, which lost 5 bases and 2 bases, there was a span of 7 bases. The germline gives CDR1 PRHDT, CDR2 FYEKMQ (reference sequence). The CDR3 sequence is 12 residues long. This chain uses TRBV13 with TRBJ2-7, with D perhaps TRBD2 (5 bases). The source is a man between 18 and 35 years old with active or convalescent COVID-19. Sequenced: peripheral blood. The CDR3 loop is CASSERPYEQYF. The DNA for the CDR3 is TGTGCCAGCAGCGAGCGGCCCTACGAGCAGTACTTC.